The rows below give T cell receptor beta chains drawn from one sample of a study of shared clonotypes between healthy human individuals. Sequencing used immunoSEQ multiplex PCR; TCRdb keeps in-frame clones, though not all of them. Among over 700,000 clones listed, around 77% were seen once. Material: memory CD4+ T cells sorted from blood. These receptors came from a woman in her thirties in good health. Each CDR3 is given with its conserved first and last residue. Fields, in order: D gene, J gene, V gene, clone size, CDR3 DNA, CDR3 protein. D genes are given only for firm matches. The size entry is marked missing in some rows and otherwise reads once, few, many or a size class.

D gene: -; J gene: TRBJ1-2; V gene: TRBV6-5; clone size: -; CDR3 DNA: TGTGCCAGCAGTTACTCTTCCAGAGAGGATGGCTACACCTTC; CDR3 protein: CASSYSSREDGYTF
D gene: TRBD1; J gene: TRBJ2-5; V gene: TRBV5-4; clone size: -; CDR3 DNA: TGTGCCAGCAGCTCCGGCGGGACAGGGCTTCAAGAGACCCAGTACTTC; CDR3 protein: CASSSGGTGLQETQYF
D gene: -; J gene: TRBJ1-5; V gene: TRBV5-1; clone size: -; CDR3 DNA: TGCGCCAGCAGCTTGGAAGGGAGAGGGAGCAATCAGCCCCAGCATTTT; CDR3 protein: CASSLEGRGSNQPQHF
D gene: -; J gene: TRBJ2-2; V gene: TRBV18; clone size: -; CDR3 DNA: TGTGCCAGCTCACCACCGAAGGGGCCCGGGGAGCTGTTTTTT; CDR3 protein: CASSPPKGPGELFF
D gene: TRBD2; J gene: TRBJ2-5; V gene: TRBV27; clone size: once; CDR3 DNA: TGTGCCAGCAGTTTTTGGGCAGGGAGGGTCCAAGAGACCCAGTACTTC; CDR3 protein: CASSFWAGRVQETQYF
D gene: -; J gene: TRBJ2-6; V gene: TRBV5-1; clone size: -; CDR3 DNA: TGCGCCAGCAGCTTGACGCAGATGGGGGCCTCTGGGGCCAACGTCCTGACTTTC; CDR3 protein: CASSLTQMGASGANVLTF
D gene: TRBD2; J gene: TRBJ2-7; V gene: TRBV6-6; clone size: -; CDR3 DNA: TGTGCCAGCAGTCCTCAAGTAGCGGGCCGCTCCTACGAGCAGTACTTC; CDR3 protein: CASSPQVAGRSYEQYF
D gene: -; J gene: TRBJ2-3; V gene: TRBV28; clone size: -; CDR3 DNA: TGTGCCAGCAGTCAGGGCCCCACAGATACGCAGTATTTT; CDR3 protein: CASSQGPTDTQYF
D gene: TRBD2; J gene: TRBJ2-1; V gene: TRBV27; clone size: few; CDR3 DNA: TGTGCCAGCAGTCCCCAACTAGCGGGAATCGGTAATGAGCAGTTCTTC; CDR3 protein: CASSPQLAGIGNEQFF
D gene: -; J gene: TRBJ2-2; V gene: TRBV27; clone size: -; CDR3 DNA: TGTGCCAGCGCCCGCGGTGTGGGTTTAACCGGGGAGCTGTTTTTT; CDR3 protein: CASARGVGLTGELFF
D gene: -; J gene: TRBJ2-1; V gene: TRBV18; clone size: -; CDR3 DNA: TGTGCCAGCTCACCACCGTCTTGGCTAGCCACCGGGAATGAGCAGTTCTTC; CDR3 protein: CASSPPSWLATGNEQFF
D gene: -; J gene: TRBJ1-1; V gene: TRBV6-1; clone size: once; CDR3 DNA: TGTGCCAGCAGAAGGGCGATTGGGACTGAAGCTTTCTTT; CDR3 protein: CASRRAIGTEAFF
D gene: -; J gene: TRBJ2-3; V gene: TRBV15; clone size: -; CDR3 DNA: TGTGCCACCAGCAGAGGGGGAGGCACAGATACGCAGTATTTT; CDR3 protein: CATSRGGGTDTQYF
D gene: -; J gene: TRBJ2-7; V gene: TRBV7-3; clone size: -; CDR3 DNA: TGTGCCAGCAGCCCCCAAGGGGAATCCTACGAGCAGTACTTC; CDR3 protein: CASSPQGESYEQYF
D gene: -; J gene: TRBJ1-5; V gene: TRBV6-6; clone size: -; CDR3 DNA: TGTGCCAGCAGTTACTCGACACTTTCCCAGCCCCAGCATTTT; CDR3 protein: CASSYSTLSQPQHF
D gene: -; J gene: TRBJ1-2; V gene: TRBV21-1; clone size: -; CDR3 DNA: TGTGCCAGCAGCAATAAGGACAGGGTGAACTATGGCTACACCTTC; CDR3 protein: CASSNKDRVNYGYTF
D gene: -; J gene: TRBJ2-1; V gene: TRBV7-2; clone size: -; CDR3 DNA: TGTGCCAGCAGCTTAGTTGCATTAGTACGAGGTGAGCAGTTCTTC; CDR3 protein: CASSLVALVRGEQFF
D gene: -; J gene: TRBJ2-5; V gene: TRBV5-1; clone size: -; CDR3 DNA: TGCGCCAGCAGCTTGGAGAGGCGGGAGACCCAGTACTTC; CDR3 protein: CASSLERRETQYF
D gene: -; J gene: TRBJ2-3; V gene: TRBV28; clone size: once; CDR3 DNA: TGTGCCAGCAGTATACTAGTAGGTACGCAGTATTTT; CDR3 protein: CASSILVGTQYF
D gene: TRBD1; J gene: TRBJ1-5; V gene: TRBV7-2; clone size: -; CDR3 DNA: TGTGCCAGCAGTAAGACAGGGCATAGCAATCAGCCCCAGCATTTT; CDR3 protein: CASSKTGHSNQPQHF
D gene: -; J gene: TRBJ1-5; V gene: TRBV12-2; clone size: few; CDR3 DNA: TGTGCAAGTCGCACTAGACAGGGTAATCAGCCCCAGCATTTT; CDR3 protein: CASRTRQGNQPQHF
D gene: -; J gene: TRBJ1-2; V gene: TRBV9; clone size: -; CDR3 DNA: TGTGCCAGCAGCGTAGCTGAGGGGCCCTATGGCTACACCTTC; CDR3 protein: CASSVAEGPYGYTF